This TCR beta chain was found in a study of neurological immune-mediated disorders. Study outcomes and limitations: No sharing of CDR3 amino acid sequences was observed among expanded clones across subjects, suggesting private repertoires in all groups. The study found the most TCR clonal expansion in HTLV-1-associated myelopathy and the least in multiple sclerosis, below healthy controls.

In its sample, this clonotype was seen many times. Its antigen is not known. Looked up from germline, CDR1 is DFQATT and CDR2 is SNEGSKA (reference sequence). J was trimmed by 7 bases and V by 1 base; bases with no gene match: 7. The CDR3 sequence is 15 residues long. Sorted libraries came from 950,000 to 1,000,000 CD4+ or CD8+ T cells. As for the cDNA, it was generated by 5'RACE with 10-nucleotide random UMIs. TCRdb used MiXCR to reprocess the 5' RACE reads, holding one entry per CDR3 protein. The sample holds just under 40,000 distinct CDR3 sequences, 6.5% to 8.5% seen once. This TCR came from a man aged 50-59 years in good health. Sequencing was done on a sample of CD4+ T cells from blood. The genes are TRBV20-1 and TRBJ2-3; TRBD2 agrees at 11 bases. This chain's CDR3 is CSARAPSGRSNTQYF. The CDR3 nucleotides are TGCAGTGCTAGAGCCCCTAGCGGGAGGTCCAATACGCAGTATTTT.